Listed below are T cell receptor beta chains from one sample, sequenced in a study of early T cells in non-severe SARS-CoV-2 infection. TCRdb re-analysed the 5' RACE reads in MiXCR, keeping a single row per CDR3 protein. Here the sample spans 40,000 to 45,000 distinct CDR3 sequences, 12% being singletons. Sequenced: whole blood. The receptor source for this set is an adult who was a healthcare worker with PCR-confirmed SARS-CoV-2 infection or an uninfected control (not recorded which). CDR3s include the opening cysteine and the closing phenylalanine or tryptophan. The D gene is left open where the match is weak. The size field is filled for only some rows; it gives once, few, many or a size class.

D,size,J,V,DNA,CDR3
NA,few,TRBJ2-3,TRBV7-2,TGTGCCAGCAGCCTTTACAGCCGAAGCCAGGCAGATACGCAGTATTTT,CASSLYSRSQADTQYF
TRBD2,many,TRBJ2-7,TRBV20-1,TGCAGTGCTAGTGATTCCCGAAGGACTAGCGGGGGGTTGACCTACGAGCAGTACTTC,CSASDSRRTSGGLTYEQYF
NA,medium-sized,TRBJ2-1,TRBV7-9,TGTGCCAGCAGCTTAGAACTAAGCAGATTCTTC,CASSLELSRFF
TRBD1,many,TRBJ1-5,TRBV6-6,TGTGCCAGCAGTTATCTCACCGGGACAGCAAGCAATCAGCCCCAGCATTTT,CASSYLTGTASNQPQHF
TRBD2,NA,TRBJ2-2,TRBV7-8,TGTGCCAGCAGCAAAAGACTAGCGGCAAACACCGGGGAGCTGTTTTTT,CASSKRLAANTGELFF
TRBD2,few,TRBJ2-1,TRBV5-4,TGTGCCAGCAGCCATAGATCCCCGGGACTAGCGGGAGAAGTTAATGAGCAGTTCTTC,CASSHRSPGLAGEVNEQFF
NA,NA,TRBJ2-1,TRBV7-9,TGTGCCAGCAGCTTTAATTTCGGGGTCAACAATGAGCAGTTCTTC,CASSFNFGVNNEQFF
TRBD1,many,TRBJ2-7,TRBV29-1,TGCAGCGTGACGCTGGGACAGGGCACCGAGCAGTACTTC,CSVTLGQGTEQYF
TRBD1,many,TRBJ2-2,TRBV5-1,TGCGCCAGCAGCCTGGGACAGGGCCTCGCCGGGGAGCTGTTTTTT,CASSLGQGLAGELFF
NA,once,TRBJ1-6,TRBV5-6,TGTGCCAGCAGCCCCTCGTTGATGTCACCCCTCCACTTT,CASSPSLMSPLHF
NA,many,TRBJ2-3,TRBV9,TGTGCCAGCAGCGTAGGTACCGATACGCAGTATTTT,CASSVGTDTQYF
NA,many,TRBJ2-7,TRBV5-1,TGCGCCAGCAAGGATGGTAGCTTAACCTACGAGCAGTACTTC,CASKDGSLTYEQYF
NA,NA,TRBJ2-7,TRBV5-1,TGCGCCAGCTTCCCGGACAGCTCCTACGAGCAGTACTTC,CASFPDSSYEQYF
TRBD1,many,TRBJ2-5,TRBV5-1,TGCGCCAGCAGCTTGGCCACAGGGGCCTTTGGGAAGACCCAGTACTTC,CASSLATGAFGKTQYF
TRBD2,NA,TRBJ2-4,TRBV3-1,TGTGCCAGCAGCCCCCCCGGCGGGGGGCTCGGCATTCAGTACTTC,CASSPPGGGLGIQYF
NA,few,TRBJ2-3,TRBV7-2,TGTGCCAGCAGCTTGACTAGATCGGGCACAGATACGCAGTATTTT,CASSLTRSGTDTQYF
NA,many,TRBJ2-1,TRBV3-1,TGTGCCAGCAGCTTCAGGGTGATTGACAATGAGCAGTTCTTC,CASSFRVIDNEQFF
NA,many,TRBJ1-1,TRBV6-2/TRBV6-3,TGTGCCAGCCGAACGGGGAACACTGAAGCTTTCTTT,CASRTGNTEAFF
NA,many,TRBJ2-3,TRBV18,TGTGCCAGCTCACCGACGAAGGATACGCAGTATTTT,CASSPTKDTQYF
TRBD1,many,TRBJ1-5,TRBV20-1,TGCAGTGCGAGGGCACCGGGACAGAGCTATCAGCCCCAGCATTTT,CSARAPGQSYQPQHF
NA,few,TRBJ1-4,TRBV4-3,TGCGCCAGCAGCCAAGATGGGGGGGAAAAGAAACTGTTTTTT,CASSQDGGEKKLFF
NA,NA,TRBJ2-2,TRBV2,TGTGCCAGCAGTGTAGGAGGCTTCACCGGGGAGCTGTTTTTT,CASSVGGFTGELFF
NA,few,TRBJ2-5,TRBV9,TGTGCCAGCAGCGTAGACCTCTCGGCTCCCGGGACCCAGTACTTC,CASSVDLSAPGTQYF
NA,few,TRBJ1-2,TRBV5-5,TGTGCCAGCAGCTTACGCCAGGGAGAATATGGCTACACCTTC,CASSLRQGEYGYTF
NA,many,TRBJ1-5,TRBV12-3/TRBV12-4,TGTGCCAGCAGTTTTCAGCTAGCGGGTCAGCCCCAGCATTTT,CASSFQLAGQPQHF
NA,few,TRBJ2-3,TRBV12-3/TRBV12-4,TGTGCCAGCAAGGGGGGGCCAAGCACAGATACGCAGTATTTT,CASKGGPSTDTQYF
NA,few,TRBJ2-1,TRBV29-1,TGCAGCGTTAAGAAAAACTCCTACAATGAGCAGTTCTTC,CSVKKNSYNEQFF
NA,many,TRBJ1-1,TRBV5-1,TGCGCCAGCAGCACTACAGGTCCTATGAACACTGAAGCTTTCTTT,CASSTTGPMNTEAFF
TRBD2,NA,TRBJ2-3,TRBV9,TGTGCCAGCAGCGTAGCGGCGGGGGGAGACACAGATACGCAGTATTTT,CASSVAAGGDTDTQYF
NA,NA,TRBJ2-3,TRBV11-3,TGTGCCAGCAGCTTAGGCACAGCGCGAGGGGATACGCAGTATTTT,CASSLGTARGDTQYF
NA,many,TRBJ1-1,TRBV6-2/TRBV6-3,TGTGCCAGCAGTCTTGGGTACACTGAAGCTTTCTTT,CASSLGYTEAFF
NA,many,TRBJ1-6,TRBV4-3,TGCGCCAGCAGCCGCGGGGGCGTGGATTCACCCCTCCACTTT,CASSRGGVDSPLHF
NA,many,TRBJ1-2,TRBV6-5,TGTGCCACCCAGGGGTTCGCGGGAGGCTACACCTTC,CATQGFAGGYTF
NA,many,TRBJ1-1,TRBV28,TGTGCCAGCAGTTTATCGTACTATGGGGCTTTCTTT,CASSLSYYGAFF
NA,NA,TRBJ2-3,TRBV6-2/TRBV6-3,TGTGCCAGCAGTTACGGGACAGATACGCAGTATTTT,CASSYGTDTQYF
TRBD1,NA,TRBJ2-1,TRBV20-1,TGCAGTGCTAGGCCATCCCACAGGGGCTCCTACAATGAGCAGTTCTTC,CSARPSHRGSYNEQFF
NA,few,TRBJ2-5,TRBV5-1,TGCGCCAGCAGCTCCGTCGGGGGGCAGGGGACCCAGTACTTC,CASSSVGGQGTQYF
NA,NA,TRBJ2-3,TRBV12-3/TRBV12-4,TGTGCCAGCACCCCGCGCGGTTGGACAGATACGCAGTATTTT,CASTPRGWTDTQYF
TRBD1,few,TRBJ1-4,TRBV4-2,TGTGCCAGCAGCCAAGGGGACAGCAATGAAAAACTGTTTTTT,CASSQGDSNEKLFF
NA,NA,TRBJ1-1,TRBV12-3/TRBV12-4,TGTGCCAGCAGTAGTGGAGGCACTGAAGCTTTCTTT,CASSSGGTEAFF
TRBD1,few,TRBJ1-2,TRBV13,TGTGCCAGCACCCACAGGGGGAGGAATGGCTACACCTTC,CASTHRGRNGYTF
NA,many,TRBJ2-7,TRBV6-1,TGTGCCAGCAGGACTCTAAGGGGGTCCGACTACGAGCAGTACTTC,CASRTLRGSDYEQYF
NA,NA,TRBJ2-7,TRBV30,TGTGCCTGGAGTGTACAAGATTACGAGCAGTACTTC,CAWSVQDYEQYF
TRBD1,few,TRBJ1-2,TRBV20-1,TGCAGTGCTAGAGCCCCGGGACAGCACGGCTACACCTTC,CSARAPGQHGYTF
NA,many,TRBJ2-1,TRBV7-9,TGTGCCAGCAGCTTCCGGGCCTCAGGGCGCCGCGACAATGAGCAGTTCTTC,CASSFRASGRRDNEQFF
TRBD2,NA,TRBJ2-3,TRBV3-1,TGTGCCAGCAGCCAGAGGGAGCTAGCGGGCACAGATACGCAGTATTTT,CASSQRELAGTDTQYF
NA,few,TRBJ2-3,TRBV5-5,TGTGCCAGCAGCAACCTTCCGGGCCAGGAAAGTACGCAGTATTTT,CASSNLPGQESTQYF
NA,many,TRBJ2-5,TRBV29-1,TGCAGCGTCGATCCGAAGGGGGGGCAAGAGACCCAGTACTTC,CSVDPKGGQETQYF
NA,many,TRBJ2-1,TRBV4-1,TGCGCCAGCAGCCACTCCGGGGTCGGCAATGAGCAGTTCTTC,CASSHSGVGNEQFF
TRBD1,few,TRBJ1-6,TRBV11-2,TGTGCCAGCAGGGAGGGGACAGGGGGCAAAAATTCACCCCTCCACTTT,CASREGTGGKNSPLHF
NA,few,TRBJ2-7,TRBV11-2,TGTGCCAGCAGCTTAGACCCCACAGGGGAGGGACACGAGCAGTACTTC,CASSLDPTGEGHEQYF
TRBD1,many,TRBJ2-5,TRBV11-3,TGTGCCAGCAGCTCTTCTCGGACAGGGGGCAGAGAGACCCAGTACTTC,CASSSSRTGGRETQYF
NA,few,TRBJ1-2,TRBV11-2,TGTGCCAGCCCCTGGGGGGGACTCCTCTCCTACTATGGCTACACCTTC,CASPWGGLLSYYGYTF
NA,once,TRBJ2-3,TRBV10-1,TGCGCCAGCAGTGAGTCGGAGACTTACGCTAGCACAGATACGCAGTATTTT,CASSESETYASTDTQYF
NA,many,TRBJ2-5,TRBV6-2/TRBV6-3,TGTGCCAGCAGTTACGCCGGAAAAGAGACCCAGTACTTC,CASSYAGKETQYF